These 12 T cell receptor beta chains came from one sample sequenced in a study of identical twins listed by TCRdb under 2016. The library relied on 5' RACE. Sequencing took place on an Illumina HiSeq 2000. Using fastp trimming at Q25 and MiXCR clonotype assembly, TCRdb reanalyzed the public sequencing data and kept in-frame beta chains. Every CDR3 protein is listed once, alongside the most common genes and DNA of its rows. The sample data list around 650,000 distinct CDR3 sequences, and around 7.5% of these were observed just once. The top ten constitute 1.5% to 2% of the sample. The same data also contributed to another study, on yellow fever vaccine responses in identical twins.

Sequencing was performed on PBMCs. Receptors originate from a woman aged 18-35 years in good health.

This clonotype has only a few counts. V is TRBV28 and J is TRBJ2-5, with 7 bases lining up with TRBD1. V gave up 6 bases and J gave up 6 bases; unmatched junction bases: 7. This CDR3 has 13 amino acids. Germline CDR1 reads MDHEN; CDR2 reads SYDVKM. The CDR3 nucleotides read TGTGCCAGCAGCACGACAGGGCCGAAGACCCAGTACTTC. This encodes CASSTTGPKTQYF.

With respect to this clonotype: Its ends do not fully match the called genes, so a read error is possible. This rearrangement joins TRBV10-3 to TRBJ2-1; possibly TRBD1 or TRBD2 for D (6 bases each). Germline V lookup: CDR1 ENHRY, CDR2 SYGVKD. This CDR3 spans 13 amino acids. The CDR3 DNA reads TGTGCCATCACCGGGGGAACAGGGAATGGGCAGTTCTTC. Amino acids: CAITGGTGNGQFF.

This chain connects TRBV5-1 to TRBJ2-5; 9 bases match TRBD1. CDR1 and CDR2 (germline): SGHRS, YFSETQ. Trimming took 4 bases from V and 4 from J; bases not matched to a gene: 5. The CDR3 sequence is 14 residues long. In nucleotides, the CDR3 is TGCGCCAGCAGCGCCTCGACAGGGGGAGAGACCCAGTACTTC. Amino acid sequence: CASSASTGGETQYF.

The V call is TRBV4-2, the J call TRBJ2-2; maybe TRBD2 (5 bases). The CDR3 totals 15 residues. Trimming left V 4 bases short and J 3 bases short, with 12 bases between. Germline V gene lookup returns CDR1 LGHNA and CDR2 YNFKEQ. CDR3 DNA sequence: TGTGCCAGCAGCCGCGGGCGCTTTGACACCGGGGAGCTGTTTTTT. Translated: CASSRGRFDTGELFF.

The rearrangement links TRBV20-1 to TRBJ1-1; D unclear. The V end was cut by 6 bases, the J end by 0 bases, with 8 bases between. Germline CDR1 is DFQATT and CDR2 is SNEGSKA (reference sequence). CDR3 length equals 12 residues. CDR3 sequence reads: CSAITLNTEAFF. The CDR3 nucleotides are TGCAGTGCCATAACCCTGAACACTGAAGCTTTCTTT.

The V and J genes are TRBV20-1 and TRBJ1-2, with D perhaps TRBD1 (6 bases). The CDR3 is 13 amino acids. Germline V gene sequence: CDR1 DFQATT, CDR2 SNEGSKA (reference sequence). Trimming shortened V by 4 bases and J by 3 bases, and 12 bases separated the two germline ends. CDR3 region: CSAIYQGYYGYTF. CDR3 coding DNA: TGCAGTGCTATATATCAGGGGTACTATGGCTACACCTTC.

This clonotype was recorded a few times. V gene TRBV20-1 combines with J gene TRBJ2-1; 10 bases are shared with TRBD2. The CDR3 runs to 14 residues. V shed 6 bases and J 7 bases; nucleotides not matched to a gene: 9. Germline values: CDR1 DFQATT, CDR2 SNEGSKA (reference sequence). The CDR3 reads CSAHEWTSGNEQFF. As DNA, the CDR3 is TGCAGTGCCCACGAGTGGACTAGCGGTAATGAGCAGTTCTTC.

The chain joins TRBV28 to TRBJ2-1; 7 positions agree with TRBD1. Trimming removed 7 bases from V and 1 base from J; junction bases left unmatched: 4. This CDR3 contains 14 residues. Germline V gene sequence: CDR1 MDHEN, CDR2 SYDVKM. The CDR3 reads CASTGQASYNEQFF. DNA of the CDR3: TGTGCCAGCACCGGACAGGCATCCTACAATGAGCAGTTCTTC.

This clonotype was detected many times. CDR3 loop: CASSLSGTHYNEQFF. In nucleotides, the CDR3 is TGTGCCAGCAGTTTATCTGGGACACACTACAATGAGCAGTTCTTC. The chain couples TRBV12-3 or TRBV12-4 to TRBJ2-1; D possibly corresponds to TRBD1 (6 bases). The CDR3 is 15 amino acids. Trimming took off 2 bases at V and 3 bases at J, with 11 bases between the two ends.

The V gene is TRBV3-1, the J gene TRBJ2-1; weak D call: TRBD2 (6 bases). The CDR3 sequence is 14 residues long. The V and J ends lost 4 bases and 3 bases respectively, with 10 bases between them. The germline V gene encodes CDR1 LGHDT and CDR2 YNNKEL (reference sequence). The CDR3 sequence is CASSRGDFYNEQFF. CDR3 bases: TGTGCCAGCAGCCGAGGGGACTTCTACAATGAGCAGTTCTTC.

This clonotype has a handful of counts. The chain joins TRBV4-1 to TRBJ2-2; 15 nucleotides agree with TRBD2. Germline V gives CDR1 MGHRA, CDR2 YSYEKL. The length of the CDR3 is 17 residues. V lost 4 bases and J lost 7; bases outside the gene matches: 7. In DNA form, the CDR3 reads TGCGCCAGCAGCCGGGGACTAGCGGGGGGAACTGGCGGGGAGCTGTTTTTT. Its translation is CASSRGLAGGTGGELFF.

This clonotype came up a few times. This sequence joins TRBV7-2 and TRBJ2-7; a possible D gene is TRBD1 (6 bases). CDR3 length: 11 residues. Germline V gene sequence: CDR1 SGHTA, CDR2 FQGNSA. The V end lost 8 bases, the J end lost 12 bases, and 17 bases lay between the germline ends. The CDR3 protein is CASVLPGHWYV. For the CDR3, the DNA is TGTGCCAGCGTCCTCCCGGGACATTGGTACGTC.